This T cell receptor (beta chain) was observed in a study of cytomegalovirus exposure and HLA in healthy donors. The study ran its PCR with 60 Vbeta and 13 Jbeta primers. Sequencing used immunoSEQ multiplex PCR; TCRdb keeps in-frame clones, though not all of them. The table shows approximately 130,000 clones, with 70% to 85% occurring only once. The CDR3 loop spans 16 amino acids. Germline V gives CDR1 ENHRY, CDR2 SYGVKD. With V trimmed by 3 bases and J by 1 base, 4 bases remained unmatched. The V gene is TRBV10-3, the J gene TRBJ1-1, with TRBD1 matching 11 bases. Sequenced sample: PBMCs. The clonotype originates from a woman aged 60-70 years in good health and CMV-seropositive. CDR3 protein: CAISDPGQGANTEAFF. The CDR3 DNA sequence: TGTGCCATCAGTGATCCCGGACAGGGGGCGAACACTGAAGCTTTCTTT.